The clone carrying this T cell receptor (beta chain) was found once. What it binds is not known. CDR1 is SGHKS and CDR2 is YYEKEE in the germline V gene (reference sequence). The junction had 6 bases not matched to a gene; V was cut back by 4 bases and J by 10 bases. CDR3 length: 12 residues. TCRdb's table, derived via immunoSEQ multiplex PCR, lists solely in-frame clones and lacks some. The sample shows about 77,000 clones, approximately 87% of them seen only once. The entry originates in a study of radiation and T cells in renal cell carcinoma. Findings and caveats of the study: In blood, top tumor clones expanded by 2 weeks, shrinking by 4.

Documented time point: blood 4 weeks post-SBRT, at nephrectomy. Sample treatment: 15 Gy SBRT to primary tumor, nephrectomy 4 weeks later. The tumor was a clear cell renal cell carcinoma. The source of this sequence is a woman aged 55 to 70 with renal cell carcinoma. The sequenced sample was blood, obtained from a patient whose treatment included radiotherapy and nephrectomy. The chain uses TRBV5-5 and TRBJ1-2, with 8 bases lining up with TRBD1. The CDR3 spells CASSGRDRPYTF. The CDR3 DNA follows: TGTGCCAGCAGCGGCCGGGACAGGCCCTACACCTTC.